The clone carrying this T cell receptor beta chain was counted many times. The antigen is unknown. The library tagged individual cDNA molecules with unique molecular identifiers. A single record per CDR3 protein comes from TCRdb applying MiXCR to the RACE reads. The repertoire holds about 100,000 distinct CDR3 sequences, with approximately 10% as singletons. The data were taken from a study of human T cells and chemical hapten exposure. Overall study: Sensitization applied 2% DPC to around 2 cm by around 2 cm of upper inner arm skin. Patch tests of 0.01% DPC on the upper back were read at 6 days. Study observations and caveats: No alteration of TCRs above 1 in 1000 frequency was seen with DPC sensitization.

Time point here: patch test 2, 6 weeks after DPC sensitization. Treatment indicated: therapeutic diphenylcyclopropenone sensitization with weekly scalp DPC. Trimming stripped 4 bases from V and 4 bases from J, with 11 bases between. In germline, CDR1 is SGHAT, CDR2 FQNNGV. This CDR3 comprises 14 residues. The TCR was taken from a woman between 40 and 50 years old with alopecia areata. Some clones in this sample may be carry-over from other donors' samples. V usage is TRBV11-2 and J usage is TRBJ2-1; TRBD1 or TRBD2 may be the D gene (6 bases each). This material consisted of whole blood, taken in connection with sensitization to the hapten diphenylcyclopropenone (DPC). The CDR3 spells CASSSGGGYNEQFF. The CDR3 region has the DNA TGTGCCAGCAGCTCAGGAGGGGGATACAATGAGCAGTTCTTC. The whole variable domain, remainder taken from reference TRBV11-2 and TRBJ2-1, is EAGVAQSPRYKIIEKRQSVAFWCNPISGHATLYWYQQILGQGPKLLIQFQNNGVVDDSQLPKDRFSAERLKGVDSTLKIQPAKLEDSAVYLCASSSGGGYNEQFFGPGTRLTVL.